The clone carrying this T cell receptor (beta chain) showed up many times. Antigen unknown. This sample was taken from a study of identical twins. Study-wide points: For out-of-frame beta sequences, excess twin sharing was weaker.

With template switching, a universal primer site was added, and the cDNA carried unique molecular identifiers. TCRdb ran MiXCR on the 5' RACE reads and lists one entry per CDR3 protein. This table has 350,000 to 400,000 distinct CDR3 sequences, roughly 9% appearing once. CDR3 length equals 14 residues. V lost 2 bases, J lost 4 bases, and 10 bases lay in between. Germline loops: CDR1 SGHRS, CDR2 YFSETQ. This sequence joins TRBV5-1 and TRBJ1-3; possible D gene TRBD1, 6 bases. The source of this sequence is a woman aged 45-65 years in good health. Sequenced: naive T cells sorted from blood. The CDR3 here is CASSLTGYGNTIYF. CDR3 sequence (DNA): TGCGCCAGCAGCTTAACAGGGTACGGAAACACCATATATTTT.